One T cell receptor beta chain is described in this entry. The antigen remains undetermined. This sample is part of a study of cytomegalovirus exposure and HLA in healthy donors. 13 Jbeta primers and 60 Vbeta primers were used for the PCR. The method was immunoSEQ multiplex PCR; TCRdb's version includes in-frame clones alone and lacks a portion of them. Of 170,000 or so clones detected, about 86% appear once; the ten largest clones hold 2.2%. Overall study findings and caveats: Analysis performed later found over 15,000 TCR beta sequences associated with HLA alleles at 0.05 false discovery rate.

CDR3 size: 15 residues. From germline, CDR1 is SGHNT and CDR2 YYREEE (reference sequence). The ends lost 0 bases at V and 7 bases at J; junction bases unmatched: 5. The chain is built from TRBV5-4 and TRBJ2-2; 8 bases map to TRBD1. Sequencing input: PBMCs. The receptor was derived from a young woman in good health and CMV-seronegative. The CDR3 DNA sequence: TGTGCCAGCAGCTTGGTGCAGGGGGCTGACGGGGAGCTGTTTTTT. Protein product: CASSLVQGADGELFF.